This T cell receptor (beta chain) was identified in a study of T cell changes during pregnancy in multiple sclerosis. Germline CDR1 reads SGHTA; CDR2 reads FQGTGA. V was cut by 6 bases and J by 2 bases, with 14 bases left in between. This CDR3 spans 14 amino acids. TCRdb's table, derived via immunoSEQ multiplex PCR, lists solely in-frame clones and lacks some. The data show around 27,000 clones, about 92% seen once. The specimen comprised CD4+ T cells from peripheral blood mononuclear cells, sampled in the first trimester of pregnancy. The V gene is TRBV7-3, the J gene TRBJ2-7; possibly TRBD2 for D (6 bases). This TCR came from a female donor with multiple sclerosis, enrolled in a pregnancy study. The CDR3 spells CASRKWRGPYEQYF. The CDR3 DNA reads TGTGCCAGCAGAAAATGGCGGGGACCCTACGAGCAGTACTTC.